This T cell receptor (beta chain) originates from a study of radiation and T cells in renal cell carcinoma. CDR3 length: 16 residues. V was clipped by 1 base and J by 1 base; unmatched bases: 3. Germline values: CDR1 SGHTA, CDR2 FQGTGA. There are a few counts of this clone. Time point defined: blood 4 weeks post-SBRT, at nephrectomy. Treatment of the sample: 15 Gy SBRT to primary tumor, nephrectomy 4 weeks later. Nephrectomy followed 15 Gy stereotactic body radiation by 4 weeks. The patient's renal cell carcinoma had clear cell pathology. Data came from immunoSEQ multiplex PCR; TCRdb stores just in-frame clones and leaves some out. The table shows 150,000 to 200,000 clones, with 88% occurring only once.

The chain joins TRBV7-3 to TRBJ2-5; 10 bases fit TRBD2. The specimen comprised blood, sampled from a patient whose treatment included radiotherapy and nephrectomy. This TCR was sampled from a woman aged 50 to 60 with renal cell carcinoma. The DNA of the CDR3 is TGTGCCAGCAGCTTAAGCACTAGCGGGGTCCAAGAGACCCAGTACTTC. Translating gives CASSLSTSGVQETQYF.